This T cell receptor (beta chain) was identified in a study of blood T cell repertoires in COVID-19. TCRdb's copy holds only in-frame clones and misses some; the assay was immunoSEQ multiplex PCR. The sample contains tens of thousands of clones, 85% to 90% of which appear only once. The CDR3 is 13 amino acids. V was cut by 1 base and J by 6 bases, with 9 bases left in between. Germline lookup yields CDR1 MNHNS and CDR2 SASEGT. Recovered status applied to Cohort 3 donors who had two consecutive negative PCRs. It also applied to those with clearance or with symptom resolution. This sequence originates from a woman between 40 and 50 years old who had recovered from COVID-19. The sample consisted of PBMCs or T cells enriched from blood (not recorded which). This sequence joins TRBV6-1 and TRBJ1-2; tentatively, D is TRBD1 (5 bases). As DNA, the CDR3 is TGTGCCAGCAGTGAAGGGACATATAATGGCTACACCTTC. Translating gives CASSEGTYNGYTF.